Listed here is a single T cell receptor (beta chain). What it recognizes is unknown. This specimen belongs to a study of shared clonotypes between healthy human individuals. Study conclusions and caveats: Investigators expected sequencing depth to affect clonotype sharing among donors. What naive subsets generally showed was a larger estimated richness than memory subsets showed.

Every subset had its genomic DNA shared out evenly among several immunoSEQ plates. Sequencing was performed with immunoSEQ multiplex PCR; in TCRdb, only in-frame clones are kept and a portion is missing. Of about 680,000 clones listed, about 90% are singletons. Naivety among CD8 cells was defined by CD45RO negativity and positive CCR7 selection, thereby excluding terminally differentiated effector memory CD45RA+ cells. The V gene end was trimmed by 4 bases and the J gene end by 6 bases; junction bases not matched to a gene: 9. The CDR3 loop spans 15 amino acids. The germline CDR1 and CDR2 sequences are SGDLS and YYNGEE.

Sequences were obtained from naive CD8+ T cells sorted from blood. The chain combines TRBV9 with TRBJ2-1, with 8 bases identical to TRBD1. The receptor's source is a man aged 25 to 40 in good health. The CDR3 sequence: CASSPRTGFSNEQFF. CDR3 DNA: TGTGCCAGCAGCCCGCGGACAGGGTTTAGCAATGAGCAGTTCTTC. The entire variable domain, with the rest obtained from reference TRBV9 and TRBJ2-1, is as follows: DSGVTQTPKHLITATGQRVTLRCSPRSGDLSVYWYQQSLDQGLQFLIQYYNGEERAKGNILERFSAQQFPDLHSELNLSSLELGDSALYFCASSPRTGFSNEQFFGPGTRLTVL.